Listed below are T cell receptor beta chains from one sample, sequenced in a study of TIL therapy for anti-PD-1-resistant metastatic lung cancer. Only in-frame clones appear in the TCRdb table, and some are missing; sequencing was by immunoSEQ multiplex PCR. In the table there are 95,000 or so clones, about three fifths of which are singletons. The material was tumor tissue, obtained at baseline. These receptor sequences come from a person aged 25 to 85 with non-small cell lung cancer. The conserved cysteine and the conserved F or W are not part of the CDR3 here. A D gene is named only where the DNA matches it firmly. Clone size appears in some rows only: once, few, many, or a class for an expanded clone.

d_call | clone_size | v_call | cdr3_aa
TRBD1 | many | TRBV28 | ASTRIGTVNEKLF
- | - | TRBV29-1 | SVDGGQYTEAF
- | once | TRBV19 | ASSSRLRDTEAF
- | medium-sized | TRBV11-3 | ASSPGTSYEQY
TRBD1 | - | TRBV30 | AWSVRGTGNEKLF
- | - | TRBV6-5 | ASSLDRQYGYT
- | - | TRBV7-8 | ASSLVKGSGALAEQF
- | - | TRBV28 | ASSWNYEQY
- | - | TRBV7-2 | ASSSNRVGEAF
- | - | TRBV2 | ASSRDNLNSPLH
- | - | TRBV7-9 | ASSLAFGGETQY
- | - | TRBV6-5 | ASTQNLEAF
TRBD1 | - | TRBV19 | ASRWGQGGRQTEAF
TRBD1 | many | TRBV9 | ASSASDRALRTEAF
- | - | TRBV24-1 | ATSDSGFGGSSYNEQF
- | few | TRBV7-2 | ASSNREDSWMNTEAF
- | - | TRBV3-1/TRBV3-2 | ASSPLYVGWRADQPQH
TRBD2 | - | TRBV14 | ASSQGTSLFSSYNEQF
- | few | TRBV28 | ASRGYGLAYNEQF
- | - | TRBV6-5 | ASSGWGRDTEAF
TRBD1 | - | TRBV7-8 | ASSSRDRAEEQF
- | - | TRBV7-2 | ASSHRGAGANVLT
TRBD2 | - | TRBV19 | ASSGTSGGTDTQY
- | - | TRBV3-1/TRBV3-2 | ASSQESSRIRSSRPEAF
- | - | TRBV2 | ASSEVGAGANVLT
- | - | TRBV6-5 | ASSYWAGSTDTQY
TRBD2 | - | TRBV19 | ASSIVHWIWEGGYNEQF